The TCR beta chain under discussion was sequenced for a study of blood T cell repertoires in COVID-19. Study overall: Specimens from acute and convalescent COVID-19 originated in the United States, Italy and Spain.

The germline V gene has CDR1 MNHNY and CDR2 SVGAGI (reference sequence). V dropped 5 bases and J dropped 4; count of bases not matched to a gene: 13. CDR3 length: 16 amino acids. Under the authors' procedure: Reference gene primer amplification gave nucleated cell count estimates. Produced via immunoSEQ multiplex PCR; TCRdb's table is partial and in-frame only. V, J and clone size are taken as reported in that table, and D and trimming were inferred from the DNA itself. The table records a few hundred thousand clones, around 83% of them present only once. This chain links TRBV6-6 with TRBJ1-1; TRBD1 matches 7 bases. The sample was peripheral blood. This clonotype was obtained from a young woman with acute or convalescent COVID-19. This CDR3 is CASSSTGQARTTEAFF. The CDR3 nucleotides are TGTGCCAGCAGTAGCACTGGACAGGCGCGGACCACTGAAGCTTTCTTT.